This is a list of T cell receptor beta chains from one sample in a study of shared clonotypes between healthy human individuals. The repertoire was sequenced with immunoSEQ multiplex PCR; TCRdb's copy has only in-frame clones and lacks some. The top ten hold around 12% of the sample, which has roughly 510,000 clones, 75% to 80% seen once. The sample taken for sequencing was PBMCs. The source of these receptors is a woman aged 40 to 50 in good health. Some clones in this sample may be carry-over from other donors' samples. The conserved cysteine and the conserved F or W are not part of the CDR3 here. A row's size may be missing; if present it is once, few, many or a size class.

j_call	clone_size	cdr3_length	v_call	cdr3_aa
TRBJ2-7	-	13	TRBV7-3	ASSLGTGGPYEQY
TRBJ2-3	-	15	TRBV11-2	ASSFRAARVGWDTQY
TRBJ1-1	-	12	TRBV19	ASHLAGSYTEAF
TRBJ2-5	-	12	TRBV27	ASGSARGGKTQY
TRBJ2-2	-	13	TRBV5-5	ASSLRSGRTGELF
TRBJ2-2	once	12	TRBV6-5	ASSYSPDLGELF
TRBJ2-7	-	11	TRBV7-9	ASSPSWGNEQY
TRBJ2-1	once	11	TRBV15	ASSRDFFNEQF
TRBJ2-1	-	14	TRBV13	ASSSGLLGSYNEQF
TRBJ2-7	-	9	TRBV9	ASSPVPPPN
TRBJ2-7	-	13	TRBV11-2	ASSPLGLGSSEQY
TRBJ2-1	-	15	TRBV15	ATSRDLITSGDNEQF
TRBJ2-7	-	13	TRBV19	ASSKDRTPLYEQY
TRBJ2-5	-	11	TRBV2	ASRNFLRETQY
TRBJ1-5	-	13	TRBV19	ASSTPPTGNQPQH
TRBJ2-3	-	12	TRBV4-2	ASSPKGSPDTQY
TRBJ1-4	-	13	TRBV2	ASNVATGGNEKLF
TRBJ2-1	-	13	TRBV5-1	ASSWGGSSYNEQF
TRBJ2-3	-	16	TRBV4-2	ASSQDPTSGGYTDTQY
TRBJ2-3	-	13	TRBV7-6	ASSLQGAGADTQY
TRBJ1-6	-	13	TRBV6-5	ASSPLRRRGSPLH
TRBJ2-7	-	13	TRBV19	ASSQQGLQSYEQY
TRBJ2-7	few	13	TRBV5-6	ASSSASGGSYEQY
TRBJ2-1	-	14	TRBV15	ATSRETGRLYNEQF
TRBJ2-3	-	10	TRBV2	ARTASTDTQY
TRBJ2-3	-	13	TRBV28	ASRPPQGSTDTQY
TRBJ1-1	-	10	TRBV27	ASSSVNTEAF
TRBJ1-5	-	10	TRBV5-8	AAGKLNQPQH
TRBJ2-1	-	14	TRBV9	ASSPSGTDRRNEQF
TRBJ2-2	-	12	TRBV7-7	ASSPMGDTGELF
TRBJ2-1	-	11	TRBV5-1	ASSGTNANEQF
TRBJ2-2	-	15	TRBV14	ASSPGLINANTGELF
TRBJ2-7	-	13	TRBV5-6	ASSPGGLTSYEQY
TRBJ1-4	-	12	TRBV28	ASSLGGPWEKLF
TRBJ2-1	-	12	TRBV29-1	SVGGLETYNEQF